This T cell receptor (beta chain) was identified in a study of shared clonotypes between healthy human individuals. General observations from the study: Even with large depth, rarefaction showed that sorted-subset sequencing was incomplete.

The CDR3 contains 14 residues. Germline V lookup: CDR1 SEHNR, CDR2 FQNEAQ (reference sequence). V lost 1 base to trimming and J lost 10 bases; unmatched junction nucleotides: 9. Data came from immunoSEQ multiplex PCR; TCRdb stores just in-frame clones and leaves some out. The sample lists roughly 2.5 million clones, approximately 92% occurring once. Participating donors were healthy, HIV-negative adults free of recent acute infections or vaccinations. Partitioning of CD4+ cells yielded a CD45RA+ naive subset and a CD45RA-negative memory subset. Remarks on this clone: Its antigen is currently unknown.

V and J are TRBV7-9 and TRBJ1-1, with 7 bases fitting TRBD1. What was sequenced was naive CD4+ T cells sorted from blood. Subset described: CD45RA+ positively selected. This clonotype was sampled from a man aged 18-30 years in good health. The CDR3, as DNA: TGTGCCAGCAGCTTAGGTCAGGGGGAAGGGGGAGCTTTCTTT. This translates into CASSLGQGEGGAFF.